This T cell receptor beta chain came from a study of blood T cell repertoires in COVID-19. Per germline, CDR1 SGHNT and CDR2 YENEEA. J lost 1 base, V lost 4 bases, and 11 bases had no gene match. This CDR3 has 20 amino acids. Original data processing: Reference gene primer amplification in the assay estimated nucleated cell counts. Generated by immunoSEQ multiplex PCR, the TCRdb table keeps only in-frame clones and is missing some. V and J calls and clone size are given by that table; D and trimming were obtained from the DNA. The sample lists approximately 270,000 clones; about 87% were seen once. The TCR was taken from a woman aged 25 to 39 with COVID-19, enrolled during active disease. The chain links TRBV11-3 to TRBJ2-2, with 14 positions matching TRBD2. Sequencing was performed on peripheral blood. The CDR3 spells CASSSDGTSGREENTGELFF. The CDR3 coding sequence is TGTGCCAGCAGCTCCGACGGGACTAGCGGGAGAGAGGAGAACACCGGGGAGCTGTTTTTT.